What follows are 18 T cell receptor beta chains derived from one specimen sequenced in a study of blood T cell repertoires in COVID-19. Produced via immunoSEQ multiplex PCR; TCRdb's table is partial and in-frame only. The repertoire holds roughly 59,000 clones, with more than 60% as singletons. Source material: peripheral blood. The source of these receptors is a human donor in a cohort sampled during active COVID-19.

The chain employs TRBV27 and TRBJ2-5; the D gene is possibly TRBD2 (5 bases). The V gene's germline CDR1 is MNHEY and CDR2 SMNVEV (reference sequence). The CDR3 has 14 residues. V was trimmed by 5 bases and J by 4 bases, leaving 14 bases between them. The CDR3 reads CASSPHEGPETQYF. CDR3 nucleotides: TGTGCCAGCAGTCCACATGAGGGTCCAGAGACCCAGTACTTC.

J is TRBJ2-5 and V is TRBV3-1 (or the pseudogene TRBV3-2), with a possible D match to TRBD1 (5 bases). V gave up 3 bases and J gave up 4 bases, with 15 bases separating them. CDR1 LGHDT and CDR2 YNNKEL come from the germline V gene (reference sequence). CDR3 length equals 15 residues. CDR3 in amino acids: CASSQGRGVGETQYF. The DNA for the CDR3 is TGTGCCAGCAGCCAGGGAAGGGGTGTTGGAGAGACCCAGTACTTC.

V usage is TRBV7-2 and J usage is TRBJ2-4; TRBD2 aligns across 7 bases. Looked up from germline, CDR1 is SGHTA and CDR2 is FQGNSA. V shed 1 base, J shed 5 bases, and the junction held 2 bases outside the gene matches. The CDR3 is made up of 14 amino acids. This CDR3 is CASSLGGSQNIQYF. CDR3 DNA sequence: TGTGCCAGCAGCTTAGGCGGGAGCCAAAACATTCAGTACTTC.

The J gene is TRBJ2-3, the V gene TRBV29-1; 11 bases map to TRBD2. The V gene end was trimmed by 6 bases and the J gene end by 3 bases; junction bases not matched to a gene: 8. The germline CDR1 and CDR2 sequences are SQVTM and ANQGSEA. CDR3 size: 15 residues. Written as DNA, the CDR3 is TGCAGCGTGCAAAGACTAGCGGGATTGACAGATACGCAGTATTTT. It specifies CSVQRLAGLTDTQYF.

As regards this clone: One end of the junction does not line up with germline, which may come from a read error. The chain carries TRBV7-7 and TRBJ2-1; tentative D call: TRBD1 (6 bases). Germline V gives CDR1 SSHAT, CDR2 FNYEAQ (reference sequence). The CDR3 is made up of 15 amino acids. CDR3 sequence: CASSSLPGTNNEQFF. The CDR3 DNA reads TGTGCTAGCAGCTCCCTCCCAGGGACAAACAATGAGCAGTTCTTC.

For the CDR3, the DNA is TGTGCCAGCAGTTACAAGGGCGGCGGGAGGGGCAATGAGCAGTTCTTC. It is translated as CASSYKGGGRGNEQFF. The chain links TRBV6-5 to TRBJ2-1, with 9 bases fitting TRBD2. V was clipped by 2 bases and J by 6 bases; unmatched bases: 8. From germline, CDR1 is MNHEY and CDR2 SVGAGI. The CDR3 runs to 16 residues.

The rearrangement joins TRBV5-5 to TRBJ2-7; D is unresolved. Germline lookup yields CDR1 SGHKS and CDR2 YYEKEE (reference sequence). This CDR3 region has 16 residues. Trimming left V 1 base short and J 1 base short, with 15 bases between. The CDR3 reads CASSLSQARLSYEQYF. The CDR3 DNA follows: TGTGCCAGCAGCTTGAGTCAGGCCCGTCTTTCCTACGAGCAGTACTTC.

This chain joins TRBV10-1 and TRBJ2-4; TRBD1 is a possible D gene (5 bases). V lost 3 bases, J lost 6 bases, and 12 bases lay in between. In germline, CDR1 is WNHNN, CDR2 SYGVQD (reference sequence). The CDR3 runs 14 residues. CDR3 amino acids: CASSDAGIGNIQYF. The CDR3 region has the DNA TGCGCCAGCAGTGATGCAGGGATCGGAAACATTCAGTACTTC.

The chain employs TRBV6-5 and TRBJ1-2, with D possibly matching TRBD1 (5 bases). Trimming cost V 2 bases and J 6 bases, with 10 bases left between them. This CDR3 is 13 amino acids long. The germline gives CDR1 MNHEY, CDR2 SVGAGI. The CDR3 loop is CASSYGTVDGYTF. The CDR3 DNA sequence: TGTGCCAGCAGTTACGGGACTGTTGATGGCTACACCTTC.

This rearrangement joins TRBV5-1 to TRBJ2-3; TRBD2 agrees at 7 bases. CDR3 size: 16 residues. V lost 5 bases to trimming and J lost 1 base; unmatched junction nucleotides: 10. Germline V CDR1 and CDR2: SGHRS, YFSETQ. The CDR3 nucleotides are TGCGCCAGCAGATCGGGGGGTCTCTGGGGCACAGATACGCAGTATTTT. Residues: CASRSGGLWGTDTQYF.

V is TRBV18 and J is TRBJ2-3, with 7 nucleotides matching TRBD1. V dropped 4 bases and J dropped 2; count of bases not matched to a gene: 6. CDR1 is KGHSH, CDR2 LQKENI, per germline. The CDR3 sequence is 15 residues long. CDR3 loop: CASSQQGTSTDTQYF. Written as DNA, the CDR3 is TGTGCCAGCTCACAACAGGGGACCTCCACAGATACGCAGTATTTT. The complete variable domain, with remaining parts taken from reference TRBV18 and TRBJ2-3, reads NAGVMQNPRHLVRRRGQEARLRCSPMKGHSHVYWYRQLPEEGLKFMVYLQKENIIDESGMPKERFSAEFPKEGPSILRIQQVVRGDSAAYFCASSQQGTSTDTQYFGPGTRLTVL.

This clone appeared a few times. This chain links TRBV29-1 with TRBJ1-2; D unresolved. This CDR3 region has 13 residues. Trimming left V 0 bases short and J 8 bases short, with 13 bases between. CDR1 is SQVTM, CDR2 ANQGSEA, per germline. The CDR3 region has the DNA TGCAGCGTTGAAGAAGAGTCTAGGCACGGCTACACCTTC. Its protein is CSVEEESRHGYTF. Supplemented by reference TRBV29-1 and TRBJ1-2, the full variable domain reads SAVISQKPSRDICQRGTSLTIQCQVDSQVTMMFWYRQQPGQSLTLIATANQGSEATYESGFVIDKFPISRPNLTFSTLTVSNMSPEDSSIYLCSVEEESRHGYTFGSGTRLTVV.

The V gene is TRBV4-1, the J gene TRBJ1-1, with D unresolved. With 2 bases removed from V and 1 base from J, the gap between germline ends came to 8 bases. Germline assignment: CDR1 MGHRA and CDR2 YSYEKL. The CDR3 extends over 14 amino acids. The DNA for the CDR3 is TGCGCCAGCAGCCAAACCTATGCGAACACTGAAGCTTTCTTT. Residues: CASSQTYANTEAFF.

V usage is TRBV20-1 and J usage is TRBJ1-1, with TRBD1 matching 8 bases. The junction had 3 bases not matched to a gene; V was cut back by 6 bases and J by 6 bases. The CDR3 length is 11 residues. Germline V CDR1 and CDR2: DFQATT, SNEGSKA (reference sequence). CDR3 nucleotides: TGCAGTGCAAACAGGGGGGCTGAAGCTTTCTTT. Its protein product is CSANRGAEAFF.

The chain couples TRBV5-1 to TRBJ2-2; the D is unclear. Looked up from germline, CDR1 is SGHRS and CDR2 is YFSETQ. Trimming stripped 7 bases from V and 2 bases from J, with 9 bases between. The CDR3 totals 13 residues. The CDR3 nucleotides are TGCGCCAGCCTTAGAGGCAACACCGGGGAGCTGTTTTTT. It specifies CASLRGNTGELFF.

A word on this clone: Different DNA sequences within this sample yield the same CDR3. The genes are TRBV27 and TRBJ2-7; tentative D call: TRBD2 (5 bases). CDR1 and CDR2 from the germline V gene are MNHEY and SMNVEV (reference sequence). The CDR3 is 14 amino acids. V was trimmed by 5 bases and J by 1 base, leaving 12 bases between them. The chain's CDR3 is CASSLLTGSYEQYF. The CDR3 nucleotides are TGTGCCAGCAGTCTTCTGACGGGATCCTACGAGCAGTACTTC.

The V gene is TRBV5-5, the J gene TRBJ2-7; D is ambiguous. There are 20 residues in the CDR3. CDR1 SGHKS and CDR2 YYEKEE come from the germline V gene (reference sequence). Trimming shortened V by 1 base and J by 3 bases, and 29 bases separated the two germline ends. CDR3 sequence reads: CASSLMQRLKDFRKNYEQYF. DNA for the CDR3: TGTGCCAGCAGCTTGATGCAGCGCCTCAAGGATTTCCGAAAAAACTACGAGCAGTACTTC.

The genes are TRBV7-9 and TRBJ2-7; 13 bases align to TRBD2. The germline V gene has CDR1 SEHNR and CDR2 FQNEAQ (reference sequence). The CDR3 is 17 residues long. Unmatched junction bases numbered 11, after V lost 3 bases and J lost 6 bases. CDR3 nucleotides: TGTGCCAGCAGCTTTTCCCCCGGACTAGCGGGAGTTGGCGAGCAGTACTTC. Translated, it gives CASSFSPGLAGVGEQYF.